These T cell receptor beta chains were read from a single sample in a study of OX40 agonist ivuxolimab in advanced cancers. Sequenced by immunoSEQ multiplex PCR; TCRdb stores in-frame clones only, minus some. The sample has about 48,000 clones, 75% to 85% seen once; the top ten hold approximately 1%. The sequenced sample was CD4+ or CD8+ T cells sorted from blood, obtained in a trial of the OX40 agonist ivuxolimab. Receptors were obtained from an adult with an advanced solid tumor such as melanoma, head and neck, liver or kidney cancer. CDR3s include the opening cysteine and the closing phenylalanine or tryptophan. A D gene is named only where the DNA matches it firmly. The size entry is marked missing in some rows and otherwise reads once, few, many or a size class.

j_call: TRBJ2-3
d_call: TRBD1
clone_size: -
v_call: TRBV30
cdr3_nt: TGTGCCGCCTCCGGGACAGGGGGGATAGATACGCAGTATTTT
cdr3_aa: CAASGTGGIDTQYF

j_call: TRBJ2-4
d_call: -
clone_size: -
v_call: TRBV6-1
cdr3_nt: TGTGCCAGCAGTGAACGGGTGAGCGGCGGGGCCGGAAACATTCAGTACTTC
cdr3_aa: CASSERVSGGAGNIQYF

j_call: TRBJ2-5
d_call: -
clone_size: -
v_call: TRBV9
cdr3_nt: TGTGCCAGCAGCGTAGGGGAACCGGGGCGCGAGACCCAGTACTTC
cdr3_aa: CASSVGEPGRETQYF

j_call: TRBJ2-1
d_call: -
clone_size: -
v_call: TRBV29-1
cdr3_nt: TGCAGCGTGAGTAGGGGGGGTTCCCCAGAGCAGTTCTTC
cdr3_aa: CSVSRGGSPEQFF

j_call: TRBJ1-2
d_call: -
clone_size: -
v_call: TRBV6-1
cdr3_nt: TGTGCCAGCAGTGAAGAGGTTAACTATGGCTACACCTTC
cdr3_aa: CASSEEVNYGYTF

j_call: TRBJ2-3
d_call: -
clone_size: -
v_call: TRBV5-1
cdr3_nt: TGCGCCAGCACCGTCCAGGGGCGAACCCGCGACGGCGATACGCAGTATTTT
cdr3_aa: CASTVQGRTRDGDTQYF

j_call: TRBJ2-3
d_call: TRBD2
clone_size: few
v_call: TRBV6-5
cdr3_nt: TGTGCCAGTAAGGAACTAGCGGTAGATACGCAGTATTTT
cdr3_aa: CASKELAVDTQYF

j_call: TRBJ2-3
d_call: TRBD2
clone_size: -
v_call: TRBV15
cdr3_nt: TGTGCCACCAGCAGAGGACTAGCGGGGGGGCTTAGCACAGATACGCAGTATTTT
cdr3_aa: CATSRGLAGGLSTDTQYF

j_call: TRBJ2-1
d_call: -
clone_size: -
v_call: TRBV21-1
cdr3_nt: TGTGCCAGCAGCATGACTCCACCGAGATACAATGAGCAGTTCTTC
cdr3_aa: CASSMTPPRYNEQFF

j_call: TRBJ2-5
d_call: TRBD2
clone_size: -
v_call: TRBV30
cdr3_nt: TGTGCCTGGAAGCGGGGGGGCCAAGAGACCCAGTACTTC
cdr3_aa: CAWKRGGQETQYF

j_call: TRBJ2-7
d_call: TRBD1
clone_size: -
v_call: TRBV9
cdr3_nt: TGTGCCAGCAGCGTAGCAGGGACAGGGCTTGGCGAGCAGTACTTC
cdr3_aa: CASSVAGTGLGEQYF

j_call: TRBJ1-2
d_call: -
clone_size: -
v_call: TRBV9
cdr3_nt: TGTGCCAGCAGCTCGGCGAGAGTGGGCTATGGCTACACCTTC
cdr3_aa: CASSSARVGYGYTF

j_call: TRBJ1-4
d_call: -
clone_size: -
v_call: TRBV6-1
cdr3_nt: TGTGCCAGCAGTGCCACCGGGACACAGAATGAAAAACTGTTTTTT
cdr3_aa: CASSATGTQNEKLFF

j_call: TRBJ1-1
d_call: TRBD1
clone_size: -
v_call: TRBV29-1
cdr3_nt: TGCAGCGCCGGGACAGGGGGGGACACTGAAGCTTTCTTT
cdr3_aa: CSAGTGGDTEAFF

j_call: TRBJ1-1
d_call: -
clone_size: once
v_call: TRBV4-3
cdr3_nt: TGCGCCAGCAGCCGGGAGCCAAACACTGAAGCTTTCTTT
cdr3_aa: CASSREPNTEAFF

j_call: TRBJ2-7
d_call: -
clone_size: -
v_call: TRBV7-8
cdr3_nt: TGTGCCAGCAGCTTATTAACAGGAATCTACGAGCAGTACTTC
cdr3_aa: CASSLLTGIYEQYF

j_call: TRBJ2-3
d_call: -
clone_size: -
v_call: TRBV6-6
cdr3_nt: TGTGCCAGCAGTTACCCAGGGTTGGATACGCAGTATTTT
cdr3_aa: CASSYPGLDTQYF

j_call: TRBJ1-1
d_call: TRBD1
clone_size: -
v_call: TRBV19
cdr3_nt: TGTGCCAGTAGTATGGATCCGACAGGGGCGAACACTGAAGCTTTCTTT
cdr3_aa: CASSMDPTGANTEAFF

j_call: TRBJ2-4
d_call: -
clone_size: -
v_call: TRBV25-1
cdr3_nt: TGTGCCAGCAGTGAATTTGTCCGATTAGCCAAAAACATTCAGTACTTC
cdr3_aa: CASSEFVRLAKNIQYF

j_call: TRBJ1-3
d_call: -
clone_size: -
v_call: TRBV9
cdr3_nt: TGTGCCAGCAGTGTGGCAGGGGTTCTCGGAAACACCATATATTTT
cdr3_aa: CASSVAGVLGNTIYF

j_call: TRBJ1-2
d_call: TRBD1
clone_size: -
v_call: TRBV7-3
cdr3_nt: TGTGCCAGCAGTTCACAGGGGGCCGGCTATGGCTACACCTTC
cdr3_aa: CASSSQGAGYGYTF

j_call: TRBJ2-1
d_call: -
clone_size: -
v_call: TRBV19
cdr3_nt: TGTGCCAGTAGTACCACAGGGCAAACCTACAATGAGCAGTTCTTC
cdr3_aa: CASSTTGQTYNEQFF

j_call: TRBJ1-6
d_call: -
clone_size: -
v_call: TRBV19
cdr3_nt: TGTGCCAGTAGTATCCAGGGCTATTCACCCCTCCACTTT
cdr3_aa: CASSIQGYSPLHF

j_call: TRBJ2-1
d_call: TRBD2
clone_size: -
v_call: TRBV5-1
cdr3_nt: TGCGCCAGCAGGGGGATAGCGGGGGATTACAATGAGCAGTTCTTC
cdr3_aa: CASRGIAGDYNEQFF

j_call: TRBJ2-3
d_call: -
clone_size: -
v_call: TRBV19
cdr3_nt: TGTGCCAGTAGTACGAACAGGAGAGCCACAGATACGCAGTATTTT
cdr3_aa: CASSTNRRATDTQYF

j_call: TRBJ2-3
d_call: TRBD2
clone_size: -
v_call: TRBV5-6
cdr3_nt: TGTGCCAGCAGCCCCACCGGACTAGCGGGGGCCAGTGTCACAGATACGCAGTATTTT
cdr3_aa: CASSPTGLAGASVTDTQYF

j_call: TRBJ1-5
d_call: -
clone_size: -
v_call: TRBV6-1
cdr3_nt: TGTGCCAGCAGTGACCTCCAGGGTCAGCCCCAGCATTTT
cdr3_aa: CASSDLQGQPQHF

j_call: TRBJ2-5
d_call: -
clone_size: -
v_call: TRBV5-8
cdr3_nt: TGTGCCAGCAGCCAATACTCCTTCACACCCCAAGAGACCCAGTACTTC
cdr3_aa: CASSQYSFTPQETQYF

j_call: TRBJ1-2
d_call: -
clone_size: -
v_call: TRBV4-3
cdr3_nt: TGCGCCAGCAGCCAAGCGGGGGGGGGCGCGTACGGCTACACCTTC
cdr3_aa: CASSQAGGGAYGYTF

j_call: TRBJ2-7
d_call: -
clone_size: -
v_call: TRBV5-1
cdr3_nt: TGCGCCAGCAGCTTGGCCAGCCGCTACGAGCAGTACTTC
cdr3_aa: CASSLASRYEQYF

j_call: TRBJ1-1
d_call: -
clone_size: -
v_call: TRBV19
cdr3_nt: TGTGCCAGTAGTCGGGCAGGGTACACTGAAGCTTTCTTT
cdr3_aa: CASSRAGYTEAFF

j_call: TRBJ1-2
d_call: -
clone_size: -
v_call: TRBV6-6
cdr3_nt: TGTGCCAGCAGCACCGGACTGGCTAGGGGCTACACCTTC
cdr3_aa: CASSTGLARGYTF

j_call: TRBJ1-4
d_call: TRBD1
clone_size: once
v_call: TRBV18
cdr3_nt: TGTGCCAGCTCACCAGGACAGGGGAATGAAAAACTGTTTTTT
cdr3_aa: CASSPGQGNEKLFF

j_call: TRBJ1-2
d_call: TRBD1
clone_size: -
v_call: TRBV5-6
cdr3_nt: TGTGCCAGCAGCTTTGGAGACAGGGGGCTCGGGTATGGCTACACCTTC
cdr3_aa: CASSFGDRGLGYGYTF

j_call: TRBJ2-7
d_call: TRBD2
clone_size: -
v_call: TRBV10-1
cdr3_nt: TGCGCCAGCAGTGAACTAGCGGGAACGACCTACGAGCAGTACTTC
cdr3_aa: CASSELAGTTYEQYF

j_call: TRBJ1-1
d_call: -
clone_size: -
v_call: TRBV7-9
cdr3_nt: TGTGCCAGCAGCTTAGCGCAGGGCCAGGGGAGAGCTTTCTTT
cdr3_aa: CASSLAQGQGRAFF

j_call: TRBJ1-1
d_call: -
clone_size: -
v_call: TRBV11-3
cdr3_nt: TGTGCCAGCAGCTTAAGTATACGTGAAGCTTTCTTT
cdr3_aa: CASSLSIREAFF

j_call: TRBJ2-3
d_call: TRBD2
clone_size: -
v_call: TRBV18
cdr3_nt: TGTGCCAGCTCACGTAGCGGGGGGGACACAGATACGCAGTATTTT
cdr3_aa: CASSRSGGDTDTQYF

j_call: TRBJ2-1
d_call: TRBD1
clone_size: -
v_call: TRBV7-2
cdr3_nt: TGTGCCAGCAGCCAAACGACAGGGGGAACGACCTTACAGGGGCAGTTCTTC
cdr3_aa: CASSQTTGGTTLQGQFF

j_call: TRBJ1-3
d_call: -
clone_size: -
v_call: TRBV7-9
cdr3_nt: TGTGCCAGCAGCTATGGGGGGCAGGCTGGAAACACCATATATTTT
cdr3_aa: CASSYGGQAGNTIYF

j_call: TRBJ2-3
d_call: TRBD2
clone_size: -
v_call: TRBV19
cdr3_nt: TGTGCCAGTAGTCCCGGACTAGCGGGGGGCCCTAGCACAGATACGCAGTATTTT
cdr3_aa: CASSPGLAGGPSTDTQYF

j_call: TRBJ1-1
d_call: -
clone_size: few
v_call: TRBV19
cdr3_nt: TGTGCCAGTAGTATCAGGGATAACACTGAAGCTTTCTTT
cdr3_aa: CASSIRDNTEAFF

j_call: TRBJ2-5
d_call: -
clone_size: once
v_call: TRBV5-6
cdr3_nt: TGTGCCAGCAGCTTTGGACAGACTAGTTGGGAGACCCAGTACTTC
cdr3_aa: CASSFGQTSWETQYF

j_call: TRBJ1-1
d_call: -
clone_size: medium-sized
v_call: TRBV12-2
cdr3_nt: TGTGCAAGTCGCTTAGGATGGGTAGGGGGTTTTGGTGAGAACACTGAAGCTTTCTTT
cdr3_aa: CASRLGWVGGFGENTEAFF

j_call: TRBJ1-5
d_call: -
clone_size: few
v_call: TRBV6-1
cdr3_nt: TGTGCCAGCAGTGATTGGCCAGGGGATCAGCCCCAGCATTTT
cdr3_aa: CASSDWPGDQPQHF

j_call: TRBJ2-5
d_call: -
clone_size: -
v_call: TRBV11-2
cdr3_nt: TGTGCCAGCAGCATCCAGGGGAGTGGAGAGACCCAGTACTTC
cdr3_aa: CASSIQGSGETQYF

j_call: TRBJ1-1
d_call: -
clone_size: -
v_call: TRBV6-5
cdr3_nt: TGTGCCAGCAGTTACATGGGAACAGGGAACACTGAAGCTTTCTTT
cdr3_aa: CASSYMGTGNTEAFF

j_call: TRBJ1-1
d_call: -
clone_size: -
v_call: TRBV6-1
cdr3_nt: TGTGCCAGCAGTTACGACACTGAAGCTTTCTTT
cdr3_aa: CASSYDTEAFF